This is a list of T cell receptor beta chains from one sample in a study of vaccination and CD4 T cells after COVID-19. For these receptors, no antigen is known. TCRdb called the PCR reads again in MiXCR, with one record for every CDR3 protein. The sample records approximately 17,000 distinct CDR3 sequences, less than 60% being singletons. The sample in question was CD4+ T cells from blood, cultured in vitro, obtained before SARS-CoV-2 vaccination. The receptor set was obtained from a human donor who had recovered from COVID-19. The CDR3 runs from the conserved cysteine through the conserved F or W. D genes are given only for firm matches. Clone size is stated in some rows and not others, as once, few, many or a class when expanded.

v_call: TRBV2; d_call: -; clone_size: -; j_call: TRBJ1-5; cdr3_nt: TGTGCCAGCAGGGGTGCCGTCCGTCCGAGCAATCAGCCCCAGCATTTT; cdr3_aa: CASRGAVRPSNQPQHF
v_call: TRBV7-3; d_call: -; clone_size: -; j_call: TRBJ1-1; cdr3_nt: TGTGCCAGCAGCGGCGCACGGAACACTGAAGCTTTCTTT; cdr3_aa: CASSGARNTEAFF
v_call: TRBV2; d_call: TRBD2; clone_size: -; j_call: TRBJ2-7; cdr3_nt: TGTGCCAGCAGTGGTCGGGCGGGGGAGTACGAGCAGTACTTC; cdr3_aa: CASSGRAGEYEQYF
v_call: TRBV20-1; d_call: -; clone_size: -; j_call: TRBJ2-2; cdr3_nt: TGCAGTGCGCGAACAGGGGGGGATACCGGGGAGCTGTTTTTT; cdr3_aa: CSARTGGDTGELFF
v_call: TRBV28; d_call: -; clone_size: -; j_call: TRBJ1-1; cdr3_nt: TGTGCCAGCAGTTTTGGGAGCGCGAACACTGAAGCTTTCTTT; cdr3_aa: CASSFGSANTEAFF
v_call: TRBV27; d_call: TRBD1; clone_size: few; j_call: TRBJ1-1; cdr3_nt: TGTGCCAGCGCCCAGGGGGGGGCTAAAACTGAAGCTTTCTTT; cdr3_aa: CASAQGGAKTEAFF
v_call: TRBV5-4; d_call: -; clone_size: -; j_call: TRBJ2-5; cdr3_nt: TGTGCCAGCAGCTTGGGTCTTATCCAAGAGACCCAGTACTTC; cdr3_aa: CASSLGLIQETQYF
v_call: TRBV20-1; d_call: -; clone_size: -; j_call: TRBJ1-6; cdr3_nt: TGCAGTGCTAGAGATCATGCTTCACCCCTCCACTTT; cdr3_aa: CSARDHASPLHF
v_call: TRBV20-1; d_call: -; clone_size: few; j_call: TRBJ1-6; cdr3_nt: TGCAGTGCTAGGCCGACGGAAAATTCACCCCTCCACTTT; cdr3_aa: CSARPTENSPLHF
v_call: TRBV20-1; d_call: TRBD2; clone_size: -; j_call: TRBJ2-3; cdr3_nt: TGCAGTGCTACGCGGGGGGGCACAGATACGCAGTATTTT; cdr3_aa: CSATRGGTDTQYF
v_call: TRBV28; d_call: -; clone_size: -; j_call: TRBJ2-2; cdr3_nt: TGTGCCAGCAGAGCCGATCTAACATCGAACACCGGGGAGCTGTTTTTT; cdr3_aa: CASRADLTSNTGELFF
v_call: TRBV20-1; d_call: TRBD1; clone_size: -; j_call: TRBJ2-7; cdr3_nt: TGCAGTGCTGGCAACCGCGGGACAGGGGCTGACGAGCAGTACTTC; cdr3_aa: CSAGNRGTGADEQYF
v_call: TRBV15; d_call: TRBD2; clone_size: -; j_call: TRBJ2-7; cdr3_nt: TGTGCCACCAGCAGAGATCGGGGGACTACCTACGAGCAGTACTTC; cdr3_aa: CATSRDRGTTYEQYF
v_call: TRBV5-6; d_call: -; clone_size: -; j_call: TRBJ2-5; cdr3_nt: TGTGCCAGCAGCTTGGTCGCGGGACCCACCGGGGAGACCCAGTACTTC; cdr3_aa: CASSLVAGPTGETQYF
v_call: TRBV6-7; d_call: -; clone_size: -; j_call: TRBJ2-4; cdr3_nt: TGTGCCAGCGGGGCCCATGGGCGTGAGTACTTC; cdr3_aa: CASGAHGREYF
v_call: TRBV11-2; d_call: TRBD1; clone_size: -; j_call: TRBJ1-1; cdr3_nt: TGTGCCAGCAGCCGATACCGGGACAGAGACCCTGAAGCTTTCTTT; cdr3_aa: CASSRYRDRDPEAFF
v_call: TRBV6-1; d_call: -; clone_size: once; j_call: TRBJ2-1; cdr3_nt: TGTGCCAGCACCACGTTGACAGCTAAAGTAGGTGGGCAGTTCTTC; cdr3_aa: CASTTLTAKVGGQFF
v_call: TRBV28; d_call: -; clone_size: few; j_call: TRBJ1-1; cdr3_nt: TGTGCCAGCAGTTTAGTACAGAAGAACACTGAAGCTTTCTTT; cdr3_aa: CASSLVQKNTEAFF
v_call: TRBV2; d_call: -; clone_size: -; j_call: TRBJ1-2; cdr3_nt: TGTGCCAGCAGTGTCGATTGGAGTGGCTACACCTTC; cdr3_aa: CASSVDWSGYTF
v_call: TRBV14; d_call: -; clone_size: -; j_call: TRBJ2-1; cdr3_nt: TGTGCCAGCAGCCAGGAGGCAGGGGTCAGGGATGAGCAGTTCTTC; cdr3_aa: CASSQEAGVRDEQFF
v_call: TRBV28; d_call: -; clone_size: -; j_call: TRBJ1-5; cdr3_nt: TGTGCCAGCAGTTTACGATTTCAGGGGCAAAATCAGCCCCAGCATTTT; cdr3_aa: CASSLRFQGQNQPQHF
v_call: TRBV6-2/TRBV6-3; d_call: TRBD1; clone_size: -; j_call: TRBJ2-3; cdr3_nt: TGTGCCAGCAGACCAGGGGGCTTAGATACGCAGTATTTT; cdr3_aa: CASRPGGLDTQYF
v_call: TRBV18; d_call: TRBD1; clone_size: -; j_call: TRBJ1-1; cdr3_nt: TGTGCCAGCTCACCGATTGGGACAGGGGGTCTGGGGGCTTTCTTT; cdr3_aa: CASSPIGTGGLGAFF
v_call: TRBV7-2; d_call: TRBD1; clone_size: -; j_call: TRBJ1-2; cdr3_nt: TGTGCCAGCAGCTTAGCGTTGACAGGGGACTATGGCTACACCTTC; cdr3_aa: CASSLALTGDYGYTF
v_call: TRBV7-2; d_call: TRBD1; clone_size: few; j_call: TRBJ1-1; cdr3_nt: TGTGCCAGCAGCTTAGATCGACACAGGGGGTGGCCCACTGAAGCTTTCTTT; cdr3_aa: CASSLDRHRGWPTEAFF
v_call: TRBV7-9; d_call: -; clone_size: -; j_call: TRBJ1-3; cdr3_nt: TGTGCCAGCAGCCCCAGCGGTGCCTCTGGAAACACCATATATTTT; cdr3_aa: CASSPSGASGNTIYF
v_call: TRBV4-3; d_call: -; clone_size: -; j_call: TRBJ1-2; cdr3_nt: TGCGCCAGCAGCCAAGATGCCGGGCAGGGTAACTATGGCTACACCTTC; cdr3_aa: CASSQDAGQGNYGYTF
v_call: TRBV4-1; d_call: TRBD2; clone_size: -; j_call: TRBJ2-1; cdr3_nt: TGCGCCAGCAGCCACATAACCGGGACTAGAGCTGGCGATGAGCAGTTCTTC; cdr3_aa: CASSHITGTRAGDEQFF
v_call: TRBV6-2/TRBV6-3; d_call: -; clone_size: once; j_call: TRBJ1-2; cdr3_nt: TGTGCCAGCAGTCGCGACAGATTCTACACCTTC; cdr3_aa: CASSRDRFYTF
v_call: TRBV7-2; d_call: TRBD1; clone_size: few; j_call: TRBJ1-1; cdr3_nt: TGTGCCAGCAGCCGGGACAGATTAGTTAACACTGAAGCTTTCTTT; cdr3_aa: CASSRDRLVNTEAFF
v_call: TRBV4-1; d_call: -; clone_size: -; j_call: TRBJ2-1; cdr3_nt: TGCGCCAGCAGCCAAGGTGTTGAGCAGTTCTTC; cdr3_aa: CASSQGVEQFF
v_call: TRBV7-3; d_call: -; clone_size: -; j_call: TRBJ2-5; cdr3_nt: TGTGCCAGCAGCTTAGGAGGTGGGGTACAAGAGACCCAGTACTTC; cdr3_aa: CASSLGGGVQETQYF
v_call: TRBV6-5; d_call: TRBD1; clone_size: -; j_call: TRBJ2-1; cdr3_nt: TGTGCCAGCAGTTTAAGTCCGGGACAGGGGTATGAGCAGTTCTTC; cdr3_aa: CASSLSPGQGYEQFF
v_call: TRBV6-1; d_call: -; clone_size: -; j_call: TRBJ2-3; cdr3_nt: TGTGCCGGCAGGGGCCGGCTTGGGGATACGCAGTATTTT; cdr3_aa: CAGRGRLGDTQYF
v_call: TRBV19; d_call: -; clone_size: -; j_call: TRBJ1-5; cdr3_nt: TGTGCCAGTAGTATACTGGGGTTCGGGGTTGGAGGTCAGCCCCAGCATTTT; cdr3_aa: CASSILGFGVGGQPQHF
v_call: TRBV5-1; d_call: -; clone_size: once; j_call: TRBJ1-6; cdr3_nt: TGCGCCAGCAGCTTGGCTTTGGGGGATTCACCCCTCCACTTT; cdr3_aa: CASSLALGDSPLHF
v_call: TRBV7-3; d_call: -; clone_size: -; j_call: TRBJ2-3; cdr3_nt: TGTGCCAGCAGCTCCTGGACTGGCCAAGCAGATACGCAGTATTTT; cdr3_aa: CASSSWTGQADTQYF
v_call: TRBV7-3; d_call: TRBD1; clone_size: -; j_call: TRBJ2-5; cdr3_nt: TGTGCCAGCAGCGCGGACAGGGGGCAGGGAGAGACCCAGTACTTC; cdr3_aa: CASSADRGQGETQYF
v_call: TRBV27; d_call: -; clone_size: -; j_call: TRBJ2-7; cdr3_nt: TGTGCCAGCAGTTTCCGGGACACCTCTTACGAGCAGTACTTC; cdr3_aa: CASSFRDTSYEQYF
v_call: TRBV27; d_call: -; clone_size: -; j_call: TRBJ2-7; cdr3_nt: TGTGCCAGCAGTTTACCCAGAAAGGGGGAGCAGTACTTC; cdr3_aa: CASSLPRKGEQYF
v_call: TRBV7-9; d_call: TRBD1; clone_size: -; j_call: TRBJ1-2; cdr3_nt: TGTGCCAGCAGCACCCGACAGGGTTTGAGCTATGGCTACACCTTC; cdr3_aa: CASSTRQGLSYGYTF
v_call: TRBV20-1; d_call: -; clone_size: few; j_call: TRBJ2-1; cdr3_nt: TGCAGTGCTAGTGGTCAAGACTCCTACAATGAGCAGTTCTTC; cdr3_aa: CSASGQDSYNEQFF